Here is one T cell receptor beta chain with its context. Its antigen remains unidentified. The sample belongs to a study of blood T cells in healthy people across ages. Overall study results and limits: Among T cells, TCR beta diversity per million cells dropped roughly linearly as age rose.

PCR was performed a second time for about 7 to 12 cycles using a sample-barcoded 5' primer and a J-beta primer mix. TCRdb reprocessed the 5' RACE reads via MiXCR and lists one record per CDR3 protein. The profile covers roughly 650,000 distinct CDR3 sequences, with approximately 30% appearing a single time and 15% taken by the ten largest. The CDR3 has 13 residues. V lost 3 bases and J lost 4, with 7 bases in between. Germline CDR1 is SGDLS and CDR2 is YYNGEE. No fewer than 7 million PBMCs went into each sample. The receptor was derived from a woman older than 75 in good health. The sequencing input was blood. This chain connects TRBV9 to TRBJ1-4; D gene uncertain. This CDR3 reads CASSGALNEKLFF. CDR3 sequence (DNA): TGTGCCAGCAGCGGGGCTCTTAATGAAAAACTGTTTTTT.